This T cell receptor (beta chain) was recorded in a study of T cells in Graves' hyperthyroidism and ophthalmopathy. Study-wide results and caveats: Also found in blood were most expanded thyroid clonotypes above 0.001. Ophthalmopathy stood apart from stable hyperthyroidism in a 13 V-J model.

A remark on this clonotype: What it recognizes is unknown. Germline is not matched at one junction end, which may reflect a read error.

TCR beta CDR3 regions were amplified from RNA transcripts. TCR CDR3 regions were first amplified by RT-PCR with HTBI primers. TCRdb re-derived calls from the multiplex PCR reads in MiXCR, one entry per CDR3 protein. The table records a few hundred thousand distinct CDR3 sequences, roughly 23% of them present only once. The CDR3 is made up of 14 amino acids. Germline V lookup: CDR1 KGHSH, CDR2 LQKENI. An absence of ophthalmopathy progression within 18 months meant stable Graves' hyperthyroidism. The clonotype comes from a woman aged 45-65 years with Graves' hyperthyroidism. The chain is built from TRBV18 and TRBJ1-1; D perhaps matches TRBD1 (5 bases). The sequencing input was blood. For the CDR3, the DNA is TGTGCCAGCTCACCAGGGGGAGGGAACACTGGAGCTTTCTTT. It specifies CASSPGGGNTGAFF.